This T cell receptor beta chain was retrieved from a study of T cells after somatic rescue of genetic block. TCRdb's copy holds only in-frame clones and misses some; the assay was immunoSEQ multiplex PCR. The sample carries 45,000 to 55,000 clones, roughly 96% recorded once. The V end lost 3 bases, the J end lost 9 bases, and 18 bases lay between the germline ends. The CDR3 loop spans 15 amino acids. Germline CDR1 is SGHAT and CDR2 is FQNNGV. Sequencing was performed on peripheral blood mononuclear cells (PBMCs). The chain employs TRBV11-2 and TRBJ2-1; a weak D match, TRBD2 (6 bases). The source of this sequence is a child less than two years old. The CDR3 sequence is CASSFLGGEAVEQFF. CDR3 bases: TGTGCCAGCAGCTTCTTAGGCGGGGAGGCGGTTGAGCAGTTCTTC.